These 22 T cell receptor beta chains were all obtained from the same sample, sequenced in a study of blood T cell repertoires in COVID-19. Sequenced by immunoSEQ multiplex PCR; TCRdb stores in-frame clones only, minus some. The data contain about 150,000 clones, around 80% of them singletons. Source material: PBMCs or T cells enriched from blood (not recorded which). The receptors shown here come from a woman in her forties or fifties who had recovered from COVID-19.

CDR3 region: CASSSPGTSGEETQYF. The CDR3 region has the DNA TGTGCCAGCAGTTCTCCCGGGACTAGCGGGGAAGAGACCCAGTACTTC. The chain recombines TRBV7-3 with TRBJ2-5; 13 bases match TRBD2. The ends lost 6 bases at V and 3 bases at J; junction bases unmatched: 7. CDR1 and CDR2 (germline): SGHTA, FQGTGA. The CDR3 extends over 16 amino acids.

V is TRBV5-5 and J is TRBJ2-7; the D is unclear. The CDR3 extends over 12 amino acids. Trimming removed 1 base at V and 11 bases at J, with 13 bases between. Germline CDR1 is SGHKS and CDR2 is YYEKEE (reference sequence). CDR3 sequence reads: CASSLMYQEEYF. The CDR3 bases are TGTGCCAGCAGCTTGATGTACCAAGAGGAGTACTTC.

The chain is built from TRBV4-1 and TRBJ1-2, with TRBD1 identical over 9 bases. V was clipped by 3 bases and J by 2 bases; unmatched bases: 4. CDR1 is MGHRA, CDR2 YSYEKL, per germline. The CDR3 has 15 amino acids. In DNA, the CDR3 is TGCGCCAGCAGCCACCCCGGGACAGGGAACTATGGCTACACCTTC. Residues: CASSHPGTGNYGYTF.

This clone appeared a few times. CDR3 loop: CASSEGQDYQPQHF. Written as DNA, the CDR3 is TGTGCCAGCAGTGAAGGGCAGGACTATCAGCCCCAGCATTTT. The chain links TRBV6-1 to TRBJ1-5; D ambiguous. The V end lost 1 base, the J end lost 5 bases, and 9 bases lay between the germline ends. The CDR3 extends over 14 amino acids. CDR1 is MNHNS and CDR2 is SASEGT in the germline V gene.

This rearrangement joins TRBV30 to TRBJ2-7; unclear D gene. Per germline, CDR1 GTSNPN and CDR2 SVGIG (reference sequence). Trimming stripped 0 bases from V and 2 bases from J, with 5 bases between. The CDR3 contains 12 residues. CDR3 bases: TGTGCCTGGAGTGTATCGGCCTACGAGCAGTACTTC. It is translated as CAWSVSAYEQYF.

This clone appeared a few times. The chain carries TRBV11-2 and TRBJ2-1, with TRBD1 as a possible D gene (5 bases). Germline loops: CDR1 SGHAT, CDR2 FQNNGV. CDR3 length: 16 residues. V was clipped by 0 bases and J by 6 bases, with 15 bases between them. The CDR3 DNA sequence: TGTGCCAGCAGCTTAGATGGGGCAGGAGCTAGCAATGAGCAGTTCTTC. It is translated as CASSLDGAGASNEQFF.

The chain employs TRBV6-5 and TRBJ2-7; 8 bases agree with TRBD2. The CDR3 contains 13 residues. V shed 6 bases, J shed 5 bases, and the junction held 6 bases outside the gene matches. CDR1 is MNHEY and CDR2 is SVGAGI in the germline V gene. The CDR3 sequence: CASRLNSGNEQYF. The CDR3 DNA is TGTGCCAGCAGACTGAATAGCGGGAACGAGCAGTACTTC.

This chain joins TRBV15 and TRBJ1-6, with D possibly TRBD1 on 6 matching bases. The CDR3 is made up of 16 amino acids. Germline lookup yields CDR1 LNHNV and CDR2 YYDKDF (reference sequence). Trimming stripped 1 base from V and 5 bases from J, with 12 bases between. The CDR3 bases are TGTGCCACCAGCAGAGTCAGGGGTCGGGATAATTCACCCCTCCACTTT. Protein: CATSRVRGRDNSPLHF.

This clone was observed a single time. The chain uses TRBV12-3 or TRBV12-4 and TRBJ2-5; the D is unclear. The CDR3 runs 13 residues. V gave up 1 base and J gave up 2 bases, with 5 bases separating them. The CDR3 protein is CASSLDQQETQYF. CDR3 DNA sequence: TGTGCCAGCAGTTTAGACCAGCAAGAGACCCAGTACTTC.

This clone has just one count. The chain recombines TRBV7-2 with TRBJ1-1; 8 nucleotides agree with TRBD1. CDR3 length equals 14 residues. The germline V gene encodes CDR1 SGHTA and CDR2 FQGNSA. The V gene end was trimmed by 3 bases and the J gene end by 1 base; junction bases not matched to a gene: 1. The CDR3 protein is CASSFGTGNTEAFF. The CDR3 DNA follows: TGTGCCAGCAGCTTTGGGACAGGGAACACTGAAGCTTTCTTT.

The chain uses TRBV9 and TRBJ1-3; D is unresolved. CDR3 size: 13 residues. Trimming removed 3 bases at V and 8 bases at J, with 12 bases between. Germline CDR1 and CDR2: SGDLS and YYNGEE. CDR3 region: CASSEQLLDTIYF. The CDR3 nucleotides read TGTGCCAGCAGCGAACAGCTGCTTGACACCATATATTTT.

The count of this clone is one. CDR3 DNA sequence: TGTGCCAGCAGCTTAGCCATTACTAATGAAAAACTGTTTTTT. This translates into CASSLAITNEKLFF. The chain recombines TRBV7-2 with TRBJ1-4; D remains unclear. Germline CDR1 is SGHTA and CDR2 is FQGNSA. The CDR3 runs to 14 residues. V was clipped by 0 bases and J by 2 bases, with 4 bases between them.

The J gene is TRBJ1-6, the V gene TRBV6-1; 12 bases line up with TRBD1. CDR3 length: 16 amino acids. With V trimmed by 4 bases and J by 10 bases, 8 bases remained unmatched. Germline V CDR1 and CDR2: MNHNS, SASEGT. This chain's CDR3 is CASSGPGQGAESPLHF. The CDR3 DNA is TGTGCCAGCAGTGGACCGGGACAGGGGGCGGAGTCACCCCTCCACTTT.

V and J are TRBV28 and TRBJ1-4, with 10 bases aligning to TRBD1. V dropped 4 bases and J dropped 7; count of bases not matched to a gene: 15. The CDR3 has 18 residues. Germline CDR1 and CDR2: MDHEN and SYDVKM. CDR3: CASSSPWGTGDQGEKLFF. DNA for the CDR3: TGTGCCAGCAGTTCTCCCTGGGGGACAGGGGATCAGGGTGAAAAACTGTTTTTT.

A single count supports this clone. This sequence joins TRBV28 and TRBJ1-6; D might be TRBD1 (5 bases). Trimming took 1 base from V and 9 from J, leaving 13 bases between them. The CDR3 consists of 15 residues. Germline CDR1 MDHEN, CDR2 SYDVKM. This CDR3 reads CASSLFFRGGSPLHF. In DNA, the CDR3 is TGTGCCAGCAGTTTATTTTTTCGGGGGGGTTCACCCCTCCACTTT.

The rearrangement uses TRBV3-1 (or the pseudogene TRBV3-2) and TRBJ1-1; no definite D call. CDR1 is LGHDT, CDR2 YNNKEL, per germline (reference sequence). V lost 4 bases, J lost 7 bases, and 13 bases lay in between. CDR3 length: 13 amino acids. Here the CDR3 reads CASSLKRLSEAFF. In DNA form, the CDR3 reads TGTGCCAGCAGCCTAAAGAGGCTCAGTGAAGCTTTCTTT.

The V and J genes are TRBV28 and TRBJ1-5; no definite D call. Trimming removed 6 bases from V and 4 bases from J, with 13 bases in between. In germline, CDR1 is MDHEN, CDR2 SYDVKM. The CDR3 has 14 residues. In DNA form, the CDR3 reads TGTGCCAGCAGGATCGGGTCTTTAAATCAGCCCCAGCATTTT. Its translation is CASRIGSLNQPQHF.

The chain employs TRBV7-2 and TRBJ1-2; perhaps TRBD1 as D (6 bases). With 1 base removed from V and 3 bases from J, the gap between germline ends came to 12 bases. The CDR3 is 15 residues long. Germline loops: CDR1 SGHTA, CDR2 FQGNSA. The CDR3 protein is CASSLDSAGDYGYTF. The CDR3, as DNA: TGTGCCAGCAGCTTAGATTCGGCAGGGGACTATGGCTACACCTTC.

The rearrangement uses TRBV4-1 and TRBJ1-1; no reliable D call. Germline values: CDR1 MGHRA, CDR2 YSYEKL. V lost 1 base, J lost 1 base, and 7 bases lay in between. The CDR3 extends over 14 amino acids. The CDR3 reads CASSQGRENTEAFF. Here the CDR3 DNA reads TGCGCCAGCAGCCAAGGACGGGAGAACACTGAAGCTTTCTTT.

V and J are TRBV28 and TRBJ2-7, with D perhaps matching TRBD2 (6 bases). The CDR3 extends over 17 amino acids. Between the trimmed V and J ends, which lost 6 bases and 0 bases, there was a span of 21 bases. CDR1 and CDR2 (germline): MDHEN, SYDVKM. The CDR3 bases are TGTGCCAGCAGCACGTTCCCCCGGGGGAGCTTCTCCTACGAGCAGTACTTC. It translates to CASSTFPRGSFSYEQYF.

This clone was recorded many times. The rearrangement joins TRBV11-1 to TRBJ1-2; 7 nucleotides match TRBD1. Germline trimming cut 5 bases from V and 8 bases from J; bases unmatched to any gene: 11. CDR1 SGHAT and CDR2 FQDESV come from the germline V gene (reference sequence). There are 14 residues in the CDR3. DNA of the CDR3: TGTGCCAGCAGCCCACGACAGGGCCCAGTCGGCTACACCTTC. It codes for CASSPRQGPVGYTF.

The chain links TRBV5-6 to TRBJ1-1; possible D gene TRBD1, 5 bases. Germline CDR1 SGHDT, CDR2 YYEEEE. Trimming left V 2 bases short and J 2 bases short, with 25 bases between. The CDR3 runs to 19 residues. The CDR3 reads CASSFLAWGEVQRNTEAFF. The DNA of the CDR3 is TGTGCCAGCAGCTTCTTAGCTTGGGGCGAGGTCCAGAGAAACACTGAAGCTTTCTTT.